This T cell receptor (beta chain) was captured in a study of T cells in Graves' hyperthyroidism and ophthalmopathy. General study findings and limits: Among clonotypes expanded in thyroid above 0.001, most were also found in blood. Ophthalmopathy was distinguished from stable hyperthyroidism by 13 V-J signatures.

This clonotype was recorded at least ten times. The antigen is not known. At least 3 on the Clinical Activity Score was recorded for ophthalmopathy patients, who also had NOSPECS grade at least 4 and duration under 3 months. The V gene lost 5 bases and the J gene lost 8 bases, with 12 bases spanning the gap. Germline CDR1 and CDR2: SGHVS and FQNEAQ. The CDR3 loop spans 12 amino acids. Researchers amplified the TCR beta CDR3 regions from RNA transcripts. HTBI primers were employed in a first-round RT-PCR of the TCR CDR3. A single record per CDR3 protein comes from TCRdb applying MiXCR to the multiplex PCR reads. The sample holds 640,000 or so distinct CDR3 sequences, around 14% seen once.

This TCR derives from a woman under 30 with Graves' ophthalmopathy. This chain connects TRBV7-8 to TRBJ1-2; D might be TRBD1 (6 bases). Sequenced sample: blood. Here the CDR3 DNA reads TGTGCCAGCAGCCCAGGGGATGGAGGCTACACCTTC. It is translated as CASSPGDGGYTF.